Here is one T cell receptor beta chain with its context. The sample belongs to a study of blood T cell repertoires in COVID-19. The V gene lost 8 bases and the J gene lost 5 bases, with 15 bases spanning the gap. CDR1 and CDR2 from the germline V gene are WSHSY and SAAADI. This CDR3 is built from 13 residues. The data were produced by immunoSEQ multiplex PCR, yet TCRdb's version contains in-frame clones alone and is incomplete. Here the sample spans about 670,000 clones, 85% to 90% being singletons. The clonotype originates from a young woman with acute or convalescent COVID-19. V and J are TRBV10-2 and TRBJ1-2; tentatively, D is TRBD1 (5 bases). The sample comprised peripheral blood. The CDR3: CASSGADSYGYTF. CDR3 in DNA: TGCGCCAGCTCTGGGGCAGACTCTTATGGCTACACCTTC.